The next 2 T cell receptor beta chains were all read from a single sample in a study of blood T cell repertoires in COVID-19. The method was immunoSEQ multiplex PCR; TCRdb's version includes in-frame clones alone and lacks a portion of them. The sample holds fewer than 350,000 clones; around 93% are singletons and the top ten take about 3%. The sequenced sample consisted of PBMCs or T cells enriched from blood (not recorded which). These receptors all come from a man aged 40-50 years who had been exposed to COVID-19.

V is TRBV27 and J is TRBJ2-1; 11 nucleotides line up with TRBD2. In germline, CDR1 is MNHEY, CDR2 SMNVEV (reference sequence). V dropped 5 bases and J dropped 9; count of bases not matched to a gene: 9. The CDR3 is 15 residues long. In DNA, the CDR3 is TGTGCCAGCAGTCAACGAACTAGCGGGAGTGTTGAGCAGTTCTTC. Translation: CASSQRTSGSVEQFF.

This clone was counted once. The CDR3 bases are TGCAGCGTTGAAGAAGCAGGGAGGTACAATGAGCAGTTCTTC. Translating gives CSVEEAGRYNEQFF. The chain has TRBV29-1 and TRBJ2-1, with D possibly being TRBD2 (6 bases). V lost 0 bases and J 4 bases, leaving 10 bases between the germline ends. Germline V gives CDR1 SQVTM, CDR2 ANQGSEA. This CDR3 has 14 amino acids.